The rows below give T cell receptor beta chains drawn from one sample of a study of cytomegalovirus exposure and HLA in healthy donors. Profiling relied on immunoSEQ multiplex PCR, and the TCRdb table lists in-frame clones only, not all of them. The table shows about 160,000 clones, with around 81% occurring only once. The sequenced material came from PBMCs. These receptors came from a man aged 35 to 55 in good health and CMV-seronegative. The CDR3 runs from the conserved cysteine through the conserved F or W. Size is omitted from some rows. Given values are once, few, many or a class for expanded clones.

cdr3_length	v_call	clone_size	cdr3_aa
14	TRBV14	-	CASSQIQGVTEAFF
13	TRBV5-1	-	CASSLERNQPQHF
15	TRBV19	-	CASKPDRGGNQPQHF
17	TRBV5-1	-	CASAPGTGADMNTEAFF
15	TRBV7-2	few	CASTLTRGRVNEQFF
14	TRBV15	-	CATSTSRVYYGYTF
13	TRBV27	-	CASSLGTETGYTF
14	TRBV29-1	-	CSVEVAGAINEQFF
14	TRBV5-1	-	CASSFGGPAYEQYF
16	TRBV4-2	-	CASSGGSGPPLGELFF
16	TRBV7-3	-	CASSPQTSANTGELFF
14	TRBV5-1	-	CASSLEGQPTEAFF
12	TRBV5-1	-	CASAGDQETQYF
16	TRBV4-1	once	CASSTTSGRSYNEQFF
12	TRBV11-3	-	CASSFVGGEQYF
13	TRBV7-3	-	CASSLASNNEQFF
14	TRBV13	-	CASSSGRDTGELFF
18	TRBV4-1	-	CASSQLAVYDKMNTEAFF
15	TRBV7-8	-	CASSSGERRGTEAFF
14	TRBV15	once	CATSPRRDNSPLHF
15	TRBV28	-	CASSLSASGGDTQYF
13	TRBV6-5	once	CASSYSRNTEAFF
13	TRBV19	-	CASSTGIYNEQFF
14	TRBV7-9	-	CSSTPSGGKGEQYF
14	TRBV2	-	CASSEHFSYNEQFF
20	TRBV27	-	CASSFIPIIGQGTTNEKLFF
13	TRBV18	-	CASSATSSDTQYF
15	TRBV6-5	once	CASSPDWGPGGGYTF
18	TRBV7-9	few	CSSSLMGLAGLRSYEQYF
15	TRBV21-1	-	CASSNQTGKNTEAFF
15	TRBV2	-	CASRPLSGRTGELFF
18	TRBV4-2	few	CASSPRASGRAGEETQYF
13	TRBV6-1	-	CAIGSGSSYEQYF
15	TRBV9	-	CASSPDRFAGNTIYF
14	TRBV9	-	CASSLRTFLGGYTF
16	TRBV19	once	CASCGQVASGANVLTF
13	TRBV21-1	-	CASSNRNTGELFF
11	TRBV7-6	-	CASTLTGELFF
15	TRBV2	-	CASSDYRGFTGELFF
13	TRBV6-5	-	CASSYGQNTEAFF
14	TRBV5-1	-	CASSSQGSADTQYF
13	TRBV30	-	CAWTPEGRTEAFF
15	TRBV28	-	CASTSEGGAPRPQHF
13	TRBV5-4	few	CASSRAGNTEAFF
20	TRBV30	once	CAWRDKYRIGLAGAGDTQYF